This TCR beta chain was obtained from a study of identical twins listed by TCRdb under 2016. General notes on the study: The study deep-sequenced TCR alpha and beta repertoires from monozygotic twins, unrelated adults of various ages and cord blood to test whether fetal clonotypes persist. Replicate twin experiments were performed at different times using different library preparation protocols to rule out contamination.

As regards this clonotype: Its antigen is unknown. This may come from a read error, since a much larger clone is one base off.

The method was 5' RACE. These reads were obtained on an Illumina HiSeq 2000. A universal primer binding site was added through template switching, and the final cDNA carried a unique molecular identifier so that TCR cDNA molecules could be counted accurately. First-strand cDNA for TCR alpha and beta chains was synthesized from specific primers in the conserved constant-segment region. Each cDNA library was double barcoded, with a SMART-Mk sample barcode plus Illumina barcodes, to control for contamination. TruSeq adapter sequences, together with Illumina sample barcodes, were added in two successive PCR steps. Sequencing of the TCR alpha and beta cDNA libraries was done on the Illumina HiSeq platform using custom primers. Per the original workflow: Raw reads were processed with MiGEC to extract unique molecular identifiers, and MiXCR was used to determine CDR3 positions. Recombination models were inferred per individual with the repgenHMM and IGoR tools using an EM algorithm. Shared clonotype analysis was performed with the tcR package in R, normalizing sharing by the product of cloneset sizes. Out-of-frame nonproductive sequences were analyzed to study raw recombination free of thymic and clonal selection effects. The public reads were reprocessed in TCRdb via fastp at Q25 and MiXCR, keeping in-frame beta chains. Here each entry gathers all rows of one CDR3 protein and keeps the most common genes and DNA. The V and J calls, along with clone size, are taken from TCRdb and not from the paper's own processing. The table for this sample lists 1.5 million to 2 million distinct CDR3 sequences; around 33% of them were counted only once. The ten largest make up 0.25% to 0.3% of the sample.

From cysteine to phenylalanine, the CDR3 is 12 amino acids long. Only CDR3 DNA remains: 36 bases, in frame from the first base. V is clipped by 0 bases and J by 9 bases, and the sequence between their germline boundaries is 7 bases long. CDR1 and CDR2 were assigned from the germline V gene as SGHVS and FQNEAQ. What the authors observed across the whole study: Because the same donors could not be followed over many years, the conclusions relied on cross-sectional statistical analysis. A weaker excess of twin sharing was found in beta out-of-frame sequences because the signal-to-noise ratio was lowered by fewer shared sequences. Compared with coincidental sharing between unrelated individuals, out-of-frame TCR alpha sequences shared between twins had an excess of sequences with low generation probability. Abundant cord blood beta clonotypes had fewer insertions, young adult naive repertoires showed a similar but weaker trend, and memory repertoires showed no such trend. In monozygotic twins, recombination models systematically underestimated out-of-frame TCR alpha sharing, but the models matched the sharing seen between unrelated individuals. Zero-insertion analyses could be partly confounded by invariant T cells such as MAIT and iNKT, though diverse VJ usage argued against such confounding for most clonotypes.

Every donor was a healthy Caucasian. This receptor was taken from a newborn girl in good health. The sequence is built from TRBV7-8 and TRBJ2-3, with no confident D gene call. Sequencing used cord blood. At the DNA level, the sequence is TGTGCCAGCAGCTTAGCTAGCAACACGCAGTATTTT. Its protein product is CASSLASNTQYF.